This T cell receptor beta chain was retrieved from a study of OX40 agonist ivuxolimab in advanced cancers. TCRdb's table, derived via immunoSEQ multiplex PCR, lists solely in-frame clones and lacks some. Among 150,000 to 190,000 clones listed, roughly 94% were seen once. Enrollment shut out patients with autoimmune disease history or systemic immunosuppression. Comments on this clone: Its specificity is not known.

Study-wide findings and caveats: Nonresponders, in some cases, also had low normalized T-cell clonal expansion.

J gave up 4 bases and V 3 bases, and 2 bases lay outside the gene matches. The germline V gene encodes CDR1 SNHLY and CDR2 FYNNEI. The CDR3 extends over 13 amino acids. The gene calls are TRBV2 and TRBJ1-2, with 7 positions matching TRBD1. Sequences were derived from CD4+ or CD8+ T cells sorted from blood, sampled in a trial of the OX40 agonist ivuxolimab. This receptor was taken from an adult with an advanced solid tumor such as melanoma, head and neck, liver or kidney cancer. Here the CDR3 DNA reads TGTGCCAGCAGTGATGACAGGGCCTATGGCTACACCTTC. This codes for CASSDDRAYGYTF.